Presented here are 7 T cell receptor beta chains from one specimen sequenced in a study of T cells in Graves' hyperthyroidism and ophthalmopathy. Amplified TCR beta CDR3 regions came from RNA transcripts. RT-PCR in the first round (using the HTBI primer set) targeted the TCR CDR3. TCRdb re-analysed the multiplex PCR reads in MiXCR, keeping a single row per CDR3 protein. The sample contains hundreds of thousands of distinct CDR3 sequences, less than 25% of which appear only once. Sequencing input: blood. These receptors were taken from a woman aged 30 to 39 with Graves' ophthalmopathy.

This clonotype showed up many times. The V call is TRBV2, the J call TRBJ2-2; possibly TRBD1 for D (5 bases). Germline CDR1 and CDR2: SNHLY and FYNNEI. Between the trimmed V and J ends, which lost 7 bases and 1 base, there was a span of 10 bases. This CDR3 is 14 amino acids long. CDR3 region: CASIGQGNTGELFF. The CDR3 DNA follows: TGTGCCAGCATAGGGCAGGGGAACACCGGGGAGCTGTTTTTT.

Many counts were recorded for this clonotype. The chain is built from TRBV11-2 and TRBJ2-5, with a possible D match to TRBD1 (6 bases). This CDR3 is 16 amino acids long. Between the trimmed V and J ends, which lost 5 bases and 0 bases, there was a span of 16 bases. Germline V gene sequence: CDR1 SGHAT, CDR2 FQNNGV. CDR3 amino acids: CASSRQARTDQETQYF. The CDR3 bases are TGTGCCAGCAGCAGACAAGCTAGGACAGACCAAGAGACCCAGTACTTC. The whole variable domain, filled in from reference TRBV11-2 and TRBJ2-5, reads EAGVAQSPRYKIIEKRQSVAFWCNPISGHATLYWYQQILGQGPKLLIQFQNNGVVDDSQLPKDRFSAERLKGVDSTLKIQPAKLEDSAVYLCASSRQARTDQETQYFGPGTRLLVL.

This chain links TRBV11-2 with TRBJ2-2, with a weak D call TRBD2 (7 bases). The V end was cut by 3 bases, the J end by 0 bases, with 11 bases between. The germline CDR1 and CDR2 sequences are SGHAT and FQNNGV. The CDR3 length is 16 residues. CDR3 loop: CASSLVGGPNTGELFF. The CDR3, as DNA: TGTGCCAGCAGCTTGGTGGGGGGGCCGAACACCGGGGAGCTGTTTTTT.

This clonotype appeared many times. The chain joins TRBV12-3 or TRBV12-4 to TRBJ1-1, with 9 bases fitting TRBD1. The CDR3 has 16 amino acids. J gave up 0 bases and V 3 bases, and 5 bases lay outside the gene matches. The CDR3, as DNA: TGTGCCAGCAGTTTTCTCGGACAGGGGTTGAACACTGAAGCTTTCTTT. Amino acids: CASSFLGQGLNTEAFF.

The chain employs TRBV12-3 or TRBV12-4 and TRBJ2-5; the match to TRBD1 covers 7 bases. With V trimmed by 4 bases and J by 3 bases, 11 bases remained unmatched. This CDR3 spans 16 amino acids. The CDR3, as DNA: TGTGCCAGCAGTTCTTATCCGGGACAGCGAAAAGAGACCCAGTACTTC. This translates into CASSSYPGQRKETQYF.

This rearrangement joins TRBV6-1 to TRBJ1-2; D call uncertain. The germline V gene encodes CDR1 MNHNS and CDR2 SASEGT. The CDR3 is 16 amino acids. Trimming pared 0 bases from V and 5 bases from J, leaving 16 bases between. The CDR3 loop reads CASSEARSRVGYGYTF. CDR3 coding DNA: TGTGCCAGCAGTGAAGCACGCTCAAGGGTAGGGTATGGCTACACCTTC.

This clonotype showed up many times. V gene TRBV28 combines with J gene TRBJ1-2; 7 bases line up with TRBD1. The germline gives CDR1 MDHEN, CDR2 SYDVKM. Trimming removed 6 bases from V and 6 bases from J; junction bases left unmatched: 16. This CDR3 contains 16 residues. The CDR3 DNA follows: TGTGCCAGCAGCACGGACAGGAGGGTCCTAACCGATGGCTACACCTTC. This translates into CASSTDRRVLTDGYTF.